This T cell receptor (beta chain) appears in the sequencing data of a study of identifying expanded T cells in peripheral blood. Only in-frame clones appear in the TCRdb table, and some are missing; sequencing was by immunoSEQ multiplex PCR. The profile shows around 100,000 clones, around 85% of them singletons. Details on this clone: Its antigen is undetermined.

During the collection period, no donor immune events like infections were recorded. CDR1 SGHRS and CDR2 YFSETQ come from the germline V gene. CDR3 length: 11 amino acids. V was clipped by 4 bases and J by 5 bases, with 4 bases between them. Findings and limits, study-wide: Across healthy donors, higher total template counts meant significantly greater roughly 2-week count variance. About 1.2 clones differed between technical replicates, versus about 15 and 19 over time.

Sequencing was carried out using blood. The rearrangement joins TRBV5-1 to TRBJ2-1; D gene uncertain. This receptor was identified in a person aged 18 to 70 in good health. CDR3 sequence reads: CASSGNNEQFF. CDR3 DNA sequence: TGCGCCAGCAGCGGGAACAATGAGCAGTTCTTC.